The 31 T cell receptor beta chains reported below all come from one sample, sequenced in a study of T-cell memory formation after mild COVID-19. MiXCR, run by TCRdb on the 5' RACE reads, gives a single entry per CDR3 protein. The sample consists of approximately 200,000 distinct CDR3 sequences, approximately 16% of them appearing once. Sequenced: PBMCs or a T cell subset sorted from them (not recorded which). The receptors here all came from an adult woman who had mild COVID-19 (a few samples of this study predate the infection). Cell type and time point are not known.

The CDR3 DNA sequence: TGTGCCAGCAGTTTTGAGCGGGGAAGCACAGATACGCAGTATTTT. It yields the protein CASSFERGSTDTQYF. The chain combines TRBV6-5 with TRBJ2-3, with 7 nucleotides matching TRBD2. The germline V gene has CDR1 MNHEY and CDR2 SVGAGI. This CDR3 comprises 15 residues. Germline trimming cut 4 bases from V and 0 bases from J; bases unmatched to any gene: 4.

This clonotype was counted only a few times. The chain uses TRBV4-3 and TRBJ2-7, with 9 bases aligning to TRBD2. From germline, CDR1 is LGHNA and CDR2 YSLEER. The CDR3 has 16 residues. Germline trimming cut 0 bases from V and 7 bases from J; bases unmatched to any gene: 10. CDR3 region: CASSQDRLAGSGEQYF. The DNA of the CDR3 is TGCGCCAGCAGCCAAGATCGGCTAGCGGGGAGCGGGGAGCAGTACTTC.

The table lists this clonotype with a few counts. The rearrangement links TRBV9 to TRBJ2-7; 8 nucleotides line up with TRBD2. The CDR3 sequence is 14 residues long. Germline V gene lookup returns CDR1 SGDLS and CDR2 YYNGEE. After removal of 4 bases from V and 2 bases from J, the junction contained 5 bases not matched to a gene. The CDR3 region is CASSSREGTYEQYF. CDR3 coding DNA: TGTGCCAGCAGCTCACGGGAGGGGACCTACGAGCAGTACTTC.

The chain links TRBV11-2 to TRBJ2-1, with TRBD2 matching 11 bases. This CDR3 spans 16 amino acids. Germline CDR1 and CDR2: SGHAT and FQNNGV. The junction had 5 bases not matched to a gene; V was cut back by 5 bases and J by 2 bases. CDR3 sequence: CASSLLAGGAYNEQFF. CDR3 sequence (DNA): TGTGCCAGCAGCCTGCTAGCGGGGGGAGCCTACAATGAGCAGTTCTTC.

This clonotype appeared a few times. The V gene is TRBV25-1, the J gene TRBJ2-7; possible D gene TRBD1, 6 bases. Germline V gene lookup returns CDR1 MGHDK and CDR2 SYGVNS. The V end lost 2 bases, the J end lost 3 bases, and 20 bases lay between the germline ends. The length of the CDR3 is 17 residues. The CDR3 loop reads CASSEKRQGIRGYEQYF. CDR3 in DNA: TGTGCCAGCAGTGAAAAGAGGCAGGGGATTCGGGGCTACGAGCAGTACTTC.

The rearrangement joins TRBV12-3 or TRBV12-4 to TRBJ2-3, with a tentative D call TRBD1 (6 bases). The CDR3 length is 12 residues. V was cut by 7 bases and J by 4 bases, with 9 bases left in between. Here the CDR3 reads CASTRTADTQYF. In DNA form, the CDR3 reads TGTGCCAGCACGCGGACAGCAGATACGCAGTATTTT.

This clonotype has only a few counts. This chain links TRBV5-4 with TRBJ2-5, with unresolved D. Germline assignment: CDR1 SGHNT and CDR2 YYREEE (reference sequence). Trimming cost V 4 bases and J 3 bases, with 4 bases left between them. The CDR3 spans 11 residues. CDR3 sequence: CASSAEETQYF. Here the CDR3 DNA reads TGTGCCAGCAGCGCGGAAGAGACCCAGTACTTC.

This sequence joins TRBV3-1 and TRBJ1-4; D remains unclear. The germline V gene has CDR1 LGHDT and CDR2 YNNKEL (reference sequence). V lost 4 bases and J 8 bases, leaving 11 bases between the germline ends. This CDR3 region has 13 residues. Written as DNA, the CDR3 is TGTGCCAGCAGCCCAAACCCAGTAGAAAAACTGTTTTTT. Its translation: CASSPNPVEKLFF.

CDR3 coding DNA: TGTGCCAGCAGCTTCCAGGGGACTAGCGGGAGCCCCTACAATGAGCAGTTCTTC. This gives the protein CASSFQGTSGSPYNEQFF. The chain has TRBV7-9 and TRBJ2-1, with 14 positions matching TRBD2. Germline-derived CDR1 and CDR2 are SEHNR and FQNEAQ (reference sequence). This CDR3 has 18 amino acids. V shed 3 bases, J shed 2 bases, and the junction held 6 bases outside the gene matches.

This clonotype has just a few counts. The rearrangement links TRBV12-3 or TRBV12-4 to TRBJ1-2; tentatively, D is TRBD1 (5 bases). The CDR3 sequence is 15 residues long. The ends were cut back, 8 bases at V and 6 bases at J, with 22 bases in the middle. The CDR3 loop reads CASGHGRGLRDGYTF. The CDR3 bases are TGTGCCAGCGGCCATGGTCGGGGCCTGAGGGATGGCTACACCTTC.

This clonotype was observed a few times. This sequence joins TRBV15 and TRBJ1-4; possible D gene TRBD1, 6 bases. Per germline, CDR1 LNHNV and CDR2 YYDKDF (reference sequence). There are 16 residues in the CDR3. Trimming left V 3 bases short and J 3 bases short, with 14 bases between. This CDR3 reads CATSRRGRGPNEKLFF. For the CDR3, the DNA is TGTGCCACCAGCAGGAGGGGACGGGGGCCTAATGAAAAACTGTTTTTT.

This clonotype has just a few counts. This chain uses TRBV7-3 with TRBJ2-6, with a weak D call TRBD1 (5 bases). Trimming took off 5 bases at V and 3 bases at J, with 11 bases between the two ends. CDR1 is SGHTA, CDR2 FQGTGA, per germline. CDR3 length: 15 amino acids. The CDR3 bases are TGTGCCAGCAGCCCTCAGGGTGGTGGGGCCAACGTCCTGACTTTC. Translating it yields CASSPQGGGANVLTF.

This clonotype was seen more than once but under ten times. This rearrangement joins TRBV18 to TRBJ2-2; 8 bases are a match to TRBD1. Germline V gene lookup returns CDR1 KGHSH and CDR2 LQKENI. The junction had 3 bases not matched to a gene; V was cut back by 3 bases and J by 3 bases. The CDR3 runs to 15 residues. DNA of the CDR3: TGTGCCAGCTCACCTCAGGGGGCGTACACCGGGGAGCTGTTTTTT. This gives the protein CASSPQGAYTGELFF.

The chain employs TRBV12-3 or TRBV12-4 and TRBJ2-7; maybe TRBD1 (6 bases). V lost 3 bases and J lost 3, with 12 bases in between. The CDR3 runs 14 residues. The CDR3 DNA follows: TGTGCCAGCAGTTTGGTTGCAGGGGACTACGAGCAGTACTTC. Translation: CASSLVAGDYEQYF.

This clonotype has at least ten counts. The chain couples TRBV10-2 to TRBJ2-7, with 7 bases lining up with TRBD1. Germline V gene sequence: CDR1 WSHSY, CDR2 SAAADI. V gave up 3 bases and J gave up 2 bases; unmatched junction bases: 4. The CDR3 consists of 14 residues. Written as DNA, the CDR3 is TGCGCCAGCAGTGAAGGGACAGCCGCCTACGAGCAGTACTTC. This gives the protein CASSEGTAAYEQYF.

This clonotype was observed a handful of times. This chain links TRBV29-1 with TRBJ2-2; 8 positions agree with TRBD1. CDR1 SQVTM and CDR2 ANQGSEA come from the germline V gene. With V trimmed by 7 bases and J by 6 bases, 7 bases remained unmatched. The CDR3 extends over 13 amino acids. CDR3 in DNA: TGCAGCGCTCGACCAGGGGGCGCCGGGGAGCTGTTTTTT. This translates into CSARPGGAGELFF.

V is TRBV7-8 and J is TRBJ2-1; D possibly corresponds to TRBD1 (6 bases). This CDR3 contains 13 residues. Trimming shortened V by 3 bases and J by 5 bases, and 8 bases separated the two germline ends. Per germline, CDR1 SGHVS and CDR2 FQNEAQ. CDR3 protein: CASSFNRDNEQFF. The CDR3 DNA reads TGTGCCAGCAGCTTCAACAGGGACAATGAGCAGTTCTTC.

The rearrangement uses TRBV15 and TRBJ2-5, with 10 bases identical to TRBD2. Germline CDR1 reads LNHNV; CDR2 reads YYDKDF (reference sequence). The CDR3 loop spans 18 amino acids. Unmatched junction bases numbered 17, after V lost 5 bases and J lost 5 bases. This chain's CDR3 is CATSLSPGLAGVGETQYF. The CDR3 coding sequence is TGTGCCACCAGCCTCTCCCCTGGGCTAGCGGGAGTGGGTGAGACCCAGTACTTC.

This clonotype was seen a handful of times. The CDR3 is CASSPHQRSHAPGTQYF. Written as DNA, the CDR3 is TGTGCCAGCAGTCCACATCAGCGGAGCCATGCCCCCGGTACGCAGTATTTT. The chain employs TRBV12-3 or TRBV12-4 and TRBJ2-3; D is perhaps TRBD2 (5 bases). The length of the CDR3 is 17 residues. Trimming cost V 5 bases and J 8 bases, with 26 bases left between them.

The chain uses TRBV24-1 and TRBJ2-5; 9 bases line up with TRBD1. Germline CDR1 is KGHDR and CDR2 is SFDVKD. This CDR3 comprises 15 residues. Trimming removed 5 bases from V and 1 base from J; junction bases left unmatched: 4. CDR3 coding DNA: TGTGCCACCAGTGTAGACAGGGGGTCCCAAGAGACCCAGTACTTC. This codes for CATSVDRGSQETQYF.

There are a few counts of this clonotype. The rearrangement joins TRBV19 to TRBJ2-7; D may correspond to TRBD1 or TRBD2 (5 bases each). The CDR3 is 14 residues long. The germline V and J ends were trimmed by 3 bases and 3 bases, with 12 bases remaining between them. CDR1 and CDR2 from the germline V gene are LNHDA and SQIVND (reference sequence). CDR3 in amino acids: CASSIGGSIYEQYF. The CDR3 region has the DNA TGTGCCAGTAGTATTGGGGGTTCTATCTACGAGCAGTACTTC.

The chain couples TRBV15 to TRBJ1-3; the D gene is possibly TRBD1 (5 bases). In germline, CDR1 is LNHNV, CDR2 YYDKDF (reference sequence). There are 13 residues in the CDR3. CDR3 protein: CGTRGLSGNTIYF. CDR3 sequence (DNA): TGTGGAACACGGGGACTCTCTGGAAACACCATATATTTT.

The rearrangement joins TRBV3-1 to TRBJ1-6; D is perhaps TRBD1 (5 bases). Germline V gene sequence: CDR1 LGHDT, CDR2 YNNKEL (reference sequence). The CDR3 is 15 residues long. V shed 1 base and J shed 4 bases, with 8 bases lying between them. CDR3 protein: CASSQAPGYNSPLHF. The CDR3 nucleotides are TGTGCCAGCAGCCAAGCCCCAGGGTATAATTCACCCCTCCACTTT.

This clonotype was recorded many times. The chain is built from TRBV4-3 and TRBJ2-1; unclear D gene. V dropped 5 bases and J dropped 5 bases, with 10 bases sitting between them. The CDR3 spans 13 residues. The germline V gene encodes CDR1 LGHNA and CDR2 YSLEER. This chain's CDR3 is CASSTGRNNEQFF. The CDR3 nucleotides are TGCGCCAGCAGCACCGGACGGAACAATGAGCAGTTCTTC.

CDR3: CASSEAAGDTGELFF. CDR3 in DNA: TGTGCCAGCAGTGAGGCAGCTGGGGACACCGGGGAGCTGTTTTTT. V is TRBV2 and J is TRBJ2-2; D unresolved. The CDR3 has 15 residues. V was shortened by 3 bases and J by 3 bases, with 11 bases between the two germline ends. CDR1 and CDR2 (germline): SNHLY, FYNNEI. The complete variable domain, with remaining parts taken from reference TRBV2 and TRBJ2-2, reads EPEVTQTPSHQVTQMGQEVILRCVPISNHLYFYWYRQILGQKVEFLVSFYNNEISEKSEIFDDQFSVERPDGSNFTLKIRSTKLEDSAMYFCASSEAAGDTGELFFGEGSRLTVL.

The chain is built from TRBV4-1 and TRBJ1-5, with unresolved D. The CDR3 runs 12 residues. V lost 1 base and J lost 9, with 7 bases in between. Per germline, CDR1 MGHRA and CDR2 YSYEKL. CDR3 nucleotide sequence: TGCGCCAGCAGCCAAGGGCTTGGGCCCCAGCATTTT. Translated, it gives CASSQGLGPQHF.

This clonotype was detected a few times. This sequence joins TRBV18 and TRBJ2-3, with 9 bases lining up with TRBD1. Per the germline V gene, CDR1 is KGHSH and CDR2 is LQKENI. V trimming: 4 bases; J trimming: 1 base; junction bases outside the gene matches: 3. This CDR3 region has 15 residues. The CDR3 DNA follows: TGTGCCAGCTCACGGGGACAGGGTGGCACAGATACGCAGTATTTT. This encodes CASSRGQGGTDTQYF.

This clonotype was seen more than once but under ten times. J is TRBJ2-3 and V is TRBV7-2, with 8 bases matching TRBD2. The V and J ends lost 6 bases and 5 bases, in that order; junction bases with no gene match: 10. The V gene's germline CDR1 is SGHTA and CDR2 FQGNSA. The CDR3 covers 15 residues. CDR3 DNA sequence: TGTGCCAGCAGTCGTAGGGGACTAGGTGGAGATACGCAGTATTTT. The encoded protein is CASSRRGLGGDTQYF. Together with reference TRBV7-2 and TRBJ2-3, the CDR3 gives the full variable domain: GAGVSQSPSNKVTEKGKDVELRCDPISGHTALYWYRQSLGQGLEFLIYFQGNSAPDKSGLPSDRFSAERTGGSVSTLTIQRTQQEDSAVYLCASSRRGLGGDTQYFGPGTRLTVL.

The V call is TRBV6-1, the J call TRBJ1-1; D ambiguous. Germline CDR1 reads MNHNS; CDR2 reads SASEGT. The CDR3 covers 13 residues. Between the trimmed V and J ends, which lost 7 bases and 5 bases, there was a span of 14 bases. The CDR3 loop is CASMDRRGTEAFF. The CDR3 bases are TGTGCCAGCATGGACCGTCGAGGGACTGAAGCTTTCTTT.

The V call is TRBV5-5, the J call TRBJ2-1, with 10 bases identical to TRBD2. In germline, CDR1 is SGHKS, CDR2 YYEKEE (reference sequence). V shed 1 base, J shed 8 bases, and the junction held 9 bases outside the gene matches. The CDR3 length is 16 residues. The CDR3: CASSLLLAGGIDEQFF. Here the CDR3 DNA reads TGTGCCAGCAGCTTGTTATTAGCGGGAGGTATCGATGAGCAGTTCTTC.

This clonotype was observed a handful of times. This sequence joins TRBV5-5 and TRBJ2-1; TRBD2 matches at 9 bases. CDR1 and CDR2 (germline): SGHKS, YYEKEE (reference sequence). The J segment lost 7 bases and the V segment lost 2 bases, leaving 7 bases of the junction unmatched. The CDR3 is made up of 15 amino acids. The CDR3 DNA reads as TGTGCCAGCAGCTTCAGCGGGAGGTTCAGAAATGAGCAGTTCTTC. Translating it yields CASSFSGRFRNEQFF.